This TCR beta chain was observed in a study of regulatory T cells in long-lasting Graves disease. Study-level background: Graves' patients who were just diagnosed had used antithyroid drugs for under 3 months.

Investigators prepared the TCR beta libraries by applying iRepertoire HTBI primers and Arm-PCR of CDR3 regions. From the multiplex PCR reads, TCRdb called clonotypes with MiXCR, one entry per CDR3 protein. The data hold 250,000 to 300,000 distinct CDR3 sequences, with about 18% observed a single time. Per the germline V gene, CDR1 is SGHRS and CDR2 is YFSETQ. This CDR3 spans 13 amino acids. Time point specified: newly diagnosed GD, antithyroid drugs for less than 3 months. Scientists built the TCR library using RNA that was extracted from PBMCs. In this sample, this clonotype turned up many times. At one end, the junction sequence differs from germline, possibly due to a read error. These data were also filed under a second study, of T cells in Graves' hyperthyroidism and ophthalmopathy.

The chain has TRBV5-1 and TRBJ2-7; D possibly uses TRBD1 or TRBD2 (5 bases each). This sequence originates from a woman in her 30s with Graves disease. The input for sequencing was peripheral blood mononuclear cells (PBMCs), taken at new diagnosis, from a patient treated with antithyroid drugs. CDR3 sequence reads: CASSRRDGYEQYF. CDR3 nucleotide sequence: TGTGCCAGCAGCCGAAGGGACGGGTACGAGCAGTACTTC.